These 30 T cell receptor beta chains share one sample of origin, sequenced in a study of vaccination and CD4 T cells after COVID-19. Treatment reported: approximately nine-day PBMC culture with coronavirus spike peptide pools or control peptides (ViraFEST assay). Cultured CD4+ T cell DNA underwent sequencing with the Oncomine TCR Beta short-read assay. TCRdb re-called the PCR reads through MiXCR, storing one row per CDR3 protein. The sample lists some 11,000 distinct CDR3 sequences; around 48% were seen once. Which antigens these TCRs recognize remains unknown. The sequenced sample was CD4+ T cells from blood, cultured in vitro. These receptors were taken from a human donor who had recovered from COVID-19.

The chain carries TRBV28 and TRBJ2-3, with D unclear. This CDR3 region has 12 residues. The germline V gene has CDR1 MDHEN and CDR2 SYDVKM. V was clipped by 5 bases and J by 4 bases, with 7 bases between them. The CDR3 nucleotides are TGTGCCAGCAGTCCTATCTCAGATACGCAGTATTTT. Its protein product is CASSPISDTQYF.

This chain connects TRBV7-9 to TRBJ1-4; D not resolved. Between the trimmed V and J ends, which lost 5 bases and 5 bases, there was a span of 15 bases. The CDR3 length is 15 residues. Germline CDR1 reads SEHNR; CDR2 reads FQNEAQ (reference sequence). DNA of the CDR3: TGTGCCAGCAGCCTCACGGAGTCATCGAATGAAAAACTGTTTTTT. Its translation: CASSLTESSNEKLFF.

This clonotype was picked up a small number of times. The rearrangement uses TRBV5-1 and TRBJ1-6, with D perhaps TRBD1 (5 bases). V shed 3 bases and J shed 10 bases, with 14 bases lying between them. This CDR3 contains 14 residues. The germline V gene encodes CDR1 SGHRS and CDR2 YFSETQ. In nucleotides, the CDR3 is TGCGCCAGCAGCTGGGACGGGGGAGAATCACCCCTCCACTTT. Residues: CASSWDGGESPLHF.

This CDR3 is CSAEGRTRGDTQYF. The CDR3 DNA reads TGCAGTGCTGAAGGCCGGACTAGGGGAGATACGCAGTATTTT. This rearrangement joins TRBV20-1 to TRBJ2-3; 7 nucleotides match TRBD2. This CDR3 comprises 14 residues. Germline CDR1 and CDR2: DFQATT and SNEGSKA (reference sequence). Trimming at V came to 5 bases and at J to 5 bases, leaving 10 bases not matched to a gene.

J is TRBJ1-6 and V is TRBV5-5; 10 positions match TRBD1. This CDR3 spans 14 amino acids. Germline V gene data show CDR1 as SGHKS and CDR2 as YYEKEE (reference sequence). V was clipped by 3 bases and J by 7 bases; unmatched bases: 1. In DNA form, the CDR3 reads TGTGCCAGCAGCTCGGACAGGGGGAATTCACCCCTCCACTTT. Amino acid sequence: CASSSDRGNSPLHF.

The chain links TRBV11-2 to TRBJ1-2; D is possibly TRBD1 (5 bases). This CDR3 is built from 14 residues. V was trimmed by 6 bases and J by 4 bases, leaving 15 bases between them. The germline CDR1 and CDR2 sequences are SGHAT and FQNNGV. The CDR3 sequence: CASSLPGRRYGYTF. Here the CDR3 DNA reads TGTGCCAGCAGTTTACCGGGACGGCGCTATGGCTACACCTTC.

This clonotype showed up just a few times. This chain uses TRBV30 with TRBJ1-1; TRBD1 agrees at 7 bases. V shed 4 bases, J shed 0 bases, and the junction held 5 bases outside the gene matches. Germline V CDR1 and CDR2: GTSNPN, SVGIG (reference sequence). The CDR3 consists of 14 residues. DNA of the CDR3: TGTGCCTGGAATGTCAGGGGGATGAACACTGAAGCTTTCTTT. Protein product: CAWNVRGMNTEAFF.

In this sample, this clonotype is large. The gene calls are TRBV20-1 and TRBJ2-7; D may be TRBD2 (6 bases). Deletions cut 3 bases from V and 2 bases from J, with 8 bases between. The CDR3 length is 12 residues. From germline, CDR1 is DFQATT and CDR2 SNEGSKA (reference sequence). CDR3 bases: TGCAGTGCTAGCGGGAGTGCCTACGAGCAGTACTTC. Protein product: CSASGSAYEQYF.

This clonotype was seen only a few times. V is TRBV20-1 and J is TRBJ1-5; D possibly corresponds to TRBD1 (5 bases). This CDR3 region has 12 residues. V was shortened by 3 bases and J by 2 bases, with 5 bases between the two germline ends. Germline V CDR1 and CDR2: DFQATT, SNEGSKA (reference sequence). The CDR3 reads CSARGGNQPQHF. The CDR3 DNA sequence: TGCAGTGCTAGGGGGGGCAATCAGCCCCAGCATTTT.

This clonotype was counted a few times. The chain links TRBV5-1 to TRBJ2-3; TRBD1 aligns across 7 bases. This CDR3 region has 14 residues. The junction had 3 bases not matched to a gene; V was cut back by 4 bases and J by 1 base. Germline V gene lookup returns CDR1 SGHRS and CDR2 YFSETQ. CDR3: CASSPGQGTDTQYF. In DNA form, the CDR3 reads TGCGCCAGCAGCCCTGGACAGGGCACAGATACGCAGTATTTT.

This clonotype was seen a handful of times. The chain recombines TRBV6-1 with TRBJ2-1, with no clear D. The CDR3 runs 13 residues. Trimming left V 5 bases short and J 6 bases short, with 11 bases between. Germline V gene data show CDR1 as MNHNS and CDR2 as SASEGT. The CDR3 here is CASSLDFPNEQFF. CDR3 sequence (DNA): TGTGCCAGCAGTCTCGACTTTCCCAATGAGCAGTTCTTC.

The chain joins TRBV24-1 to TRBJ2-5; D might be TRBD1 (6 bases). The germline V and J ends were trimmed by 4 bases and 5 bases, with 10 bases remaining between them. CDR3 length: 13 amino acids. CDR1 KGHDR and CDR2 SFDVKD come from the germline V gene. CDR3 in DNA: TGTGCCACCAGTGAAGGGGGATTTGAGACCCAGTACTTC. Its translation is CATSEGGFETQYF.

By proportion, this clonotype is large (0.1 to 1%). The CDR3 sequence is CSASEGGGYQPQHF. CDR3 DNA sequence: TGCAGTGCTTCGGAGGGGGGGGGGTATCAGCCCCAGCATTTT. This chain links TRBV20-1 with TRBJ1-5; the D gene is possibly TRBD1 (6 bases). The V and J ends lost 5 bases and 5 bases respectively, with 16 bases between them. Germline assignment: CDR1 DFQATT and CDR2 SNEGSKA (reference sequence). The CDR3 has 14 amino acids.

CDR3 region: CASSLFDATGELFF. CDR3 bases: TGTGCCAGCAGCTTGTTCGACGCCACCGGGGAGCTGTTTTTT. V gene TRBV5-4 combines with J gene TRBJ2-2, with unresolved D. There are 14 residues in the CDR3. V dropped 1 base and J dropped 4 bases, with 8 bases sitting between them. Germline V CDR1 and CDR2: SGHNT, YYREEE (reference sequence).

This sequence joins TRBV24-1 and TRBJ2-3; D might be TRBD1 or TRBD2, each matching 5 bases. The germline V gene encodes CDR1 KGHDR and CDR2 SFDVKD. This CDR3 has 12 amino acids. The V end lost 5 bases, the J end lost 8 bases, and 10 bases lay between the germline ends. This CDR3 is CATSAGAGTQYF. Here the CDR3 DNA reads TGTGCCACCAGTGCCGGGGCAGGTACGCAGTATTTT.

This clonotype was counted between two and nine times. The chain links TRBV30 to TRBJ1-2, with D possibly matching TRBD1 (5 bases). The CDR3 length is 12 residues. Germline CDR1 and CDR2: GTSNPN and SVGIG (reference sequence). Trimming pared 0 bases from V and 10 bases from J, leaving 12 bases between. The CDR3 is CAWSVPGDDYTF. CDR3 nucleotide sequence: TGTGCCTGGAGTGTACCTGGGGACGACTACACCTTC.

This chain links TRBV2 with TRBJ1-3; D is uncertain. Germline assignment: CDR1 SNHLY and CDR2 FYNNEI. V lost 1 base and J lost 4, with 8 bases in between. This CDR3 region has 14 residues. The CDR3 spells CASSEGTSGNTIYF. Written as DNA, the CDR3 is TGTGCCAGCAGTGAAGGTACTTCGGGAAACACCATATATTTT.

The chain carries TRBV19 and TRBJ2-2, with D perhaps TRBD1 (6 bases). V lost 4 bases, J lost 4 bases, and 13 bases lay in between. This CDR3 spans 15 amino acids. Germline V gene sequence: CDR1 LNHDA, CDR2 SQIVND (reference sequence). CDR3 in amino acids: CASSRGRQVTGELFF. CDR3 coding DNA: TGTGCCAGTAGTAGGGGAAGACAGGTCACCGGGGAGCTGTTTTTT.

The chain employs TRBV10-1 and TRBJ1-6; 8 bases are shared with TRBD1. With 9 bases clipped from V and 5 bases from J, the junction kept 9 bases outside the gene matches. This CDR3 is built from 15 residues. CDR1 is WNHNN, CDR2 SYGVQD, per germline (reference sequence). The DNA for the CDR3 is TGCGCCAGGAGGGGGACAGGACCTAATAATTCACCCCTCCACTTT. It encodes CARRGTGPNNSPLHF.

This clonotype was detected a few times. The rearrangement joins TRBV20-1 to TRBJ2-2; 8 bases agree with TRBD1. The V and J ends lost 4 bases and 5 bases, in that order; junction bases with no gene match: 3. Germline V lookup: CDR1 DFQATT, CDR2 SNEGSKA (reference sequence). This CDR3 is 13 amino acids long. This chain's CDR3 is CSAKQGVTGELFF. The CDR3 nucleotides are TGCAGTGCTAAACAGGGGGTTACCGGGGAGCTGTTTTTT.

This clonotype was detected a few times. The gene calls are TRBV7-9 and TRBJ2-5, with D tentatively TRBD1 (6 bases). This CDR3 has 15 residues. Germline assignment: CDR1 SEHNR and CDR2 FQNEAQ (reference sequence). Trimming took 2 bases from V and 2 from J, leaving 12 bases between them. CDR3 nucleotide sequence: TGTGCCAGCAGCTTAATCCGCAGGGGTCAAGAGACCCAGTACTTC. Protein sequence: CASSLIRRGQETQYF.

This clonotype was counted between two and nine times. The rearrangement links TRBV30 to TRBJ1-5, with 8 nucleotides matching TRBD1. The CDR3 loop spans 17 amino acids. V lost 0 bases and J lost 2; bases outside the gene matches: 9. Germline CDR1 is GTSNPN and CDR2 is SVGIG (reference sequence). The CDR3 reads CAWSVDRGRMGNQPQHF. In nucleotides, the CDR3 is TGTGCCTGGAGTGTAGACAGGGGCCGTATGGGCAATCAGCCCCAGCATTTT.

Only a few counts were recorded for this clonotype. This chain's CDR3 is CASSGGVNTEAFF. CDR3 nucleotide sequence: TGCGCCAGCAGTGGTGGTGTGAACACTGAAGCTTTCTTT. The chain is built from TRBV10-2 and TRBJ1-1; no clear D. The CDR3 has 13 residues. The germline V and J ends were trimmed by 4 bases and 0 bases, with 6 bases remaining between them. The germline V gene encodes CDR1 WSHSY and CDR2 SAAADI.

The gene calls are TRBV5-1 and TRBJ2-2, with D maybe TRBD1 (5 bases). Germline loops: CDR1 SGHRS, CDR2 YFSETQ. V was clipped by 2 bases and J by 4 bases, with 6 bases between them. The CDR3 has 13 amino acids. CDR3 protein: CASSFQGTGELFF. DNA for the CDR3: TGCGCCAGCAGCTTTCAGGGCACCGGGGAGCTGTTTTTT. Based on the CDR3 plus reference TRBV5-1 and TRBJ2-2, the full variable domain is KAGVTQTPRYLIKTRGQQVTLSCSPISGHRSVSWYQQTPGQGLQFLFEYFSETQRNKGNFPGRFSGRQFSNSRSEMNVSTLELGDSALYLCASSFQGTGELFFGEGSRLTVL.

The chain couples TRBV12-3 or TRBV12-4 to TRBJ1-1, with D hard to call. CDR3 length equals 14 residues. The V gene lost 5 bases and the J gene lost 1 base, with 11 bases spanning the gap. CDR3 region: CASSPARTNTEAFF. As DNA, the CDR3 is TGTGCCAGCAGTCCGGCCCGGACGAACACTGAAGCTTTCTTT.

V gene TRBV29-1 combines with J gene TRBJ2-7, with D possibly being TRBD2 (7 bases). The V end was cut by 6 bases, the J end by 4 bases, with 22 bases between. The CDR3 loop spans 15 amino acids. Looked up from germline, CDR1 is SQVTM and CDR2 is ANQGSEA. The CDR3 DNA is TGCAGCGTGGGGGGAGGGGCAGGGGAAGGTTACGAGCAGTACTTC. Translating it yields CSVGGGAGEGYEQYF.

The chain has TRBV28 and TRBJ1-6; D is possibly TRBD1 (6 bases). Trimming took off 8 bases at V and 7 bases at J, with 12 bases between the two ends. This CDR3 comprises 13 residues. Germline values: CDR1 MDHEN, CDR2 SYDVKM. This CDR3 is CASLDRWNSPLHF. CDR3 nucleotides: TGTGCCAGCCTAGACAGGTGGAATTCACCCCTCCACTTT. Full variable domain (remainder filled in from reference TRBV28 and TRBJ1-6): DVKVTQSSRYLVKRTGEKVFLECVQDMDHENMFWYRQDPGLGLRLIYFSYDVKMKEKGDIPEGYSVSREKKERFSLILESASTNQTSMYLCASLDRWNSPLHFGNGTRLTVT.

The CDR3 sequence is CAINRGDGSYEQYF. The CDR3 coding sequence is TGTGCCATCAACCGCGGGGATGGATCCTACGAGCAGTACTTC. This chain uses TRBV10-3 with TRBJ2-7; TRBD2 is a possible D gene (6 bases). Germline CDR1 reads ENHRY; CDR2 reads SYGVKD. V was cut by 7 bases and J by 1 base, with 14 bases left in between. This CDR3 spans 14 amino acids.

The chain employs TRBV4-1 and TRBJ1-2; 8 positions match TRBD1. This CDR3 region has 18 residues. Germline loops: CDR1 MGHRA, CDR2 YSYEKL. Germline trimming cut 1 base from V and 7 bases from J; bases unmatched to any gene: 17. The DNA of the CDR3 is TGCGCCAGCAGCCAAGGTGGGAGACAGGGGCCGCGGGAAACTGGCTACACCTTC. Amino acids: CASSQGGRQGPRETGYTF.

The genes are TRBV2 and TRBJ1-1; D is uncertain. The V end was cut by 4 bases, the J end by 10 bases, with 13 bases between. Germline CDR1 SNHLY, CDR2 FYNNEI. This CDR3 comprises 12 residues. The CDR3 DNA follows: TGTGCCAGCAGTGTCGAGGTAAACGTAGCTTTCTTT. Translated, it gives CASSVEVNVAFF. Looking up the rest from reference TRBV2 and TRBJ1-1 gives the full variable domain: EPEVTQTPSHQVTQMGQEVILRCVPISNHLYFYWYRQILGQKVEFLVSFYNNEISEKSEIFDDQFSVERPDGSNFTLKIRSTKLEDSAMYFCASSVEVNVAFFGQGTRLTVV.